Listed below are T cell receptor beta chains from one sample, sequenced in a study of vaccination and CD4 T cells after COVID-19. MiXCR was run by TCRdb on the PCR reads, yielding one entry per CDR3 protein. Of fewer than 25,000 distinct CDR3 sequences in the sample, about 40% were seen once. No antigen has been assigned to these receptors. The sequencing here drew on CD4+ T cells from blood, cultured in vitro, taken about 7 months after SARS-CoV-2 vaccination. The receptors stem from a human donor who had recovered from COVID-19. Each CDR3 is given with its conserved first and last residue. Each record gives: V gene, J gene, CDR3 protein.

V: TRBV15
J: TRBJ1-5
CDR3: CATSRDNQPQHF

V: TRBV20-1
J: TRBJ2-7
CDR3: CSVQLTGAYEQYF

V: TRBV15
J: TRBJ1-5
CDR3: CATSRDSYSNQPQHF

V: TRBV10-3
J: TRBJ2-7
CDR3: CAITAGWEQYF

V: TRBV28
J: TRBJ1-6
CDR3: CASSQAGARGGSPLHF

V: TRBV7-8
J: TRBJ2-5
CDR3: CASTPRVTGETQYF

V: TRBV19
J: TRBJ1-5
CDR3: CASSIALGPNQPQHF

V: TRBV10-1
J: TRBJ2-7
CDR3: CASGRTVYEQYF

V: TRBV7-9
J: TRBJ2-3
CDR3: CASSLVSGGRTDTQYF

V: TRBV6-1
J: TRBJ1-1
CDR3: CASSLPGWSNTEAFF

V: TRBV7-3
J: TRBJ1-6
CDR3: CASSLLGDYNSPLHF

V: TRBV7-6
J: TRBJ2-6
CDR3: CASSLIAGEAAGANVLTF

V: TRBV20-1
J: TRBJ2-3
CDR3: CSAHGGGDTQYF

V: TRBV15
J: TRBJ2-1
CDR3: CATSSPTWRGGMKQFF

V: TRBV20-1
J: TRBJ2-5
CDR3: CSARDPTSQETQYF

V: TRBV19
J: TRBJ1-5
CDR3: CASSIQGVYSNQPQHF

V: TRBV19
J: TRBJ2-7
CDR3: CASSLRDTGYEQYF

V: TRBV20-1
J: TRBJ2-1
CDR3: CSARDGRLYNEQFF

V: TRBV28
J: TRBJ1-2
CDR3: CASSFQMGQVYGYTF

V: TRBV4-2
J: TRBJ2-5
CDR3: CASSPTSSLQETQYF

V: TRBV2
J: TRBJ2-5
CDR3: CASSGDSQETQYF

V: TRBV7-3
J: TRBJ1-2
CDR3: CASSPTGANYGYTF

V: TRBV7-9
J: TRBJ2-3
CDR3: CASSSSTTTDTQYF

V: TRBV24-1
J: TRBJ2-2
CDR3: CAARSPNTGELFF

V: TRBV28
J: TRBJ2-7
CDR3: CASSPRSGQAYF

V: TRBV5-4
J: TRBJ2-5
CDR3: CASSSRQGAGETQYF

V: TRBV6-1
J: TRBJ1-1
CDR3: CASSRTGDGDAFF

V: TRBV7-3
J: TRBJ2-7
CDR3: CASSQDGGIGYEQYF

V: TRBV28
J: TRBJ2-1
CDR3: CASIIAGSYNEQFF

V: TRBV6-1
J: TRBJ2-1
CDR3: CASRPPGLVANEQFF

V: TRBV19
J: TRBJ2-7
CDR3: CASTGRGEQYF

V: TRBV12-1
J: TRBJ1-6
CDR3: CASSAGQGNSPLHF

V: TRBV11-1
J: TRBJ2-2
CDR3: CASSSDRGDTGELFF

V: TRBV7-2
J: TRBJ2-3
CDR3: CASSYRTDTQYF

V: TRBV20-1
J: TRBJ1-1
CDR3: CSARVGGTGGNTEAFF

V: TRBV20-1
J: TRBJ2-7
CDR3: CSASPSGRIHEQYF

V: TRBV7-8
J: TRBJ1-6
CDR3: CASSLGTDYNSPLHF

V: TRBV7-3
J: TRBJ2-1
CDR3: CASSFEAPYNEQFF

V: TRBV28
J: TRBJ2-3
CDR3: CASRQGATDTQYF

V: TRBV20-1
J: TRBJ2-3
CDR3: CSAYTDTQYF

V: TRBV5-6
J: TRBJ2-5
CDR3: CASSLGGAQETQYF

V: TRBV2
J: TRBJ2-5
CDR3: CASTRDRQETQYF

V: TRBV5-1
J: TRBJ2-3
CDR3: CASSLGAGGPRTDTQYF

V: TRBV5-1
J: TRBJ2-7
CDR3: CASSAPSYEQYF

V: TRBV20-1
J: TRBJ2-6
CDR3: CSASPGTGRSGANVLTF

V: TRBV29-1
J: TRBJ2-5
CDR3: CSAGLGGTIRLETQYF

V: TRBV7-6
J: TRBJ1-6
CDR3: CASSSTPGGPYNSPLHF

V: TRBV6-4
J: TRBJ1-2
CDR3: CASSESLGQGGYTF

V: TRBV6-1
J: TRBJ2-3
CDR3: CASRQGADTQYF

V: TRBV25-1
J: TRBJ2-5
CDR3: CASSAWSGLSRRGPQETRYF

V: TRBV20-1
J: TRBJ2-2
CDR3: CSARAAANTGELFF

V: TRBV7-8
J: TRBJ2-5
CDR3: CASSPPLAGVDWETQYF

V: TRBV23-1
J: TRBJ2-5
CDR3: CASRPSGQETQYF

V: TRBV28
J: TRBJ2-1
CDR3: CASSFGGTYNEQFF